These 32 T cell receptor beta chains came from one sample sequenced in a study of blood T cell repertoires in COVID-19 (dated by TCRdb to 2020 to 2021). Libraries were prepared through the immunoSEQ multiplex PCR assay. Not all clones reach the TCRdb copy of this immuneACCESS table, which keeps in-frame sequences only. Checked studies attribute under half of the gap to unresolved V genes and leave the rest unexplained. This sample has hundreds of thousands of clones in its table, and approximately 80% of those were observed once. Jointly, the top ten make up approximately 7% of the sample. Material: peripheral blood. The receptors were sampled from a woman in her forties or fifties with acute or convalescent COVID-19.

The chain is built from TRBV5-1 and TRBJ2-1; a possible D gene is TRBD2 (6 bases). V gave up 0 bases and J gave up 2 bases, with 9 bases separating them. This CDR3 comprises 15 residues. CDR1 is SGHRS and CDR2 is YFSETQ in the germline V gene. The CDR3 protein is CASSLEWGAYNEQFF. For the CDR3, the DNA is TGCGCCAGCAGCTTGGAGTGGGGGGCCTACAATGAGCAGTTCTTC.

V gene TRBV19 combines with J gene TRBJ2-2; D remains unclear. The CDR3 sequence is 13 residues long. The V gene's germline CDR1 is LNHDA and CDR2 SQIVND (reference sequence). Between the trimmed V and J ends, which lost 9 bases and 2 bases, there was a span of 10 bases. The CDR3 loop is CASRSLNTGELFF. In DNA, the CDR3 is TGTGCCAGCCGGAGCCTCAACACCGGGGAGCTGTTTTTT.

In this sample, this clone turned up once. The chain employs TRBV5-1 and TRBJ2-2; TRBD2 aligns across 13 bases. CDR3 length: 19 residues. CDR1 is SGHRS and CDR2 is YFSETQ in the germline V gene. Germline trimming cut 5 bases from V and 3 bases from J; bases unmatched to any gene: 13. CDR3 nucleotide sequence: TGCGCCAGCAGTTTACCTCAACTAGCGGGGGGGCCGGACACCGGGGAGCTGTTTTTT. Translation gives CASSLPQLAGGPDTGELFF.

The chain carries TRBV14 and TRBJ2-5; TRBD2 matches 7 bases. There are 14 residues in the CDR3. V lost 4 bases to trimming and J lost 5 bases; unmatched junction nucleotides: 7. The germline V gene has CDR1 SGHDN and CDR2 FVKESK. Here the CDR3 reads CASSPGVAGETQYF. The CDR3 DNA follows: TGTGCCAGCAGCCCCGGGGTAGCGGGCGAGACCCAGTACTTC.

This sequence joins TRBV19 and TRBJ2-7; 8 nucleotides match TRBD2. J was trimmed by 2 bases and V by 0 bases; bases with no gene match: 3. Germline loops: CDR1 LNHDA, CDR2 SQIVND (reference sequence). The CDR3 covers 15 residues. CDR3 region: CASSIEGGRPYEQYF. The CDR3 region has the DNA TGTGCCAGTAGTATAGAGGGCGGGAGGCCCTACGAGCAGTACTTC.

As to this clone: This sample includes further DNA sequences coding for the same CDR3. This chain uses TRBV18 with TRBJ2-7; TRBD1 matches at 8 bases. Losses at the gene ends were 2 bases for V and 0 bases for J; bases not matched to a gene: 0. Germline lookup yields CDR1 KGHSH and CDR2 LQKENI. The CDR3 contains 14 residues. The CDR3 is CASSPGQGSYEQYF. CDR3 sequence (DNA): TGTGCCAGCTCACCAGGACAGGGCTCCTACGAGCAGTACTTC.

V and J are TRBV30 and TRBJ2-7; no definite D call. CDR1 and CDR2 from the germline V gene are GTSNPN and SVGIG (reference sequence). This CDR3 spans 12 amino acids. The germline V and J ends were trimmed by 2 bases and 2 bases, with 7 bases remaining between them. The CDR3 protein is CAWSHPAYEQYF. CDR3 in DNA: TGTGCCTGGAGTCACCCAGCCTACGAGCAGTACTTC.

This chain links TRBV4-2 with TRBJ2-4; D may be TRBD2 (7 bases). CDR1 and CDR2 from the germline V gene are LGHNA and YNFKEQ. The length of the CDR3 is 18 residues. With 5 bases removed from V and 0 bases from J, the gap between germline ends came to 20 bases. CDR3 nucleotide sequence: TGTGCCAGCAGCGCGCATATTGCGGGGGCCCTAGCCAAAAACATTCAGTACTTC. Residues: CASSAHIAGALAKNIQYF.

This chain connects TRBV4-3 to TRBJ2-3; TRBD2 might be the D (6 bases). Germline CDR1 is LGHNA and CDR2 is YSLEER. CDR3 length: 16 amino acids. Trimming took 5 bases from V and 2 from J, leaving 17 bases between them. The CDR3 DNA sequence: TGCGCCAGCAGCGTACGTAGCGGTCGGGCCACAGATACGCAGTATTTT. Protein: CASSVRSGRATDTQYF.

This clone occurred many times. DNA of the CDR3: TGTGCCAGCAGTGAAACTAGCGGGGGGGCAGATACGCAGTATTTT. Its translation: CASSETSGGADTQYF. V usage is TRBV6-1 and J usage is TRBJ2-3; 13 bases map to TRBD2. The V gene end was trimmed by 2 bases and the J gene end by 4 bases; junction bases not matched to a gene: 0. This CDR3 is 15 amino acids long. The germline CDR1 and CDR2 sequences are MNHNS and SASEGT.

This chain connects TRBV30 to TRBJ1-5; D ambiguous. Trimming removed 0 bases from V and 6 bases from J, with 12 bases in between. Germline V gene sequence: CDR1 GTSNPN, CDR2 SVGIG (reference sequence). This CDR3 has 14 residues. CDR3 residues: CAWSVGGMSQPQHF. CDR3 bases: TGTGCCTGGAGTGTAGGAGGAATGTCTCAGCCCCAGCATTTT.

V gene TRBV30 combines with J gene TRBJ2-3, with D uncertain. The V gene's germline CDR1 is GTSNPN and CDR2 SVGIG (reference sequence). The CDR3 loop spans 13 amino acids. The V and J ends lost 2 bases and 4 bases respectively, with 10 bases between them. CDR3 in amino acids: CAWSTLPPDTQYF. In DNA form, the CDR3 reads TGTGCCTGGAGTACTCTCCCCCCAGATACGCAGTATTTT.

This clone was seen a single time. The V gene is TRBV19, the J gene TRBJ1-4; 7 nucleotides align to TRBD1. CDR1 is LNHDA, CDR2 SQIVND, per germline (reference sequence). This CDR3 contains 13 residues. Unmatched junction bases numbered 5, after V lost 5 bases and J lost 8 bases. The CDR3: CASSGTEGEKLFF. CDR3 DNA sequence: TGTGCCAGTAGTGGGACAGAAGGCGAAAAACTGTTTTTT.

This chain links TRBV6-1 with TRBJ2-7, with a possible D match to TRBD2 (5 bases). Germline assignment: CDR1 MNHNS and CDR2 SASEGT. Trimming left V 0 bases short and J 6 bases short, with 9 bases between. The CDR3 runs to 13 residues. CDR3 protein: CASSEAFGLEQYF. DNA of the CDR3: TGTGCCAGCAGTGAAGCATTCGGACTCGAGCAGTACTTC.

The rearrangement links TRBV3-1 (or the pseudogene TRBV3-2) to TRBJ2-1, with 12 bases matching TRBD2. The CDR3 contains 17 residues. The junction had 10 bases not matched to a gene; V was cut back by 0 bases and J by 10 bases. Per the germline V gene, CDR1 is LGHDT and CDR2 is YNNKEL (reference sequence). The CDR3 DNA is TGTGCCAGCAGCCAAGATCTGTCTAGCGGGGGGGCCCGGGAGCAGTTCTTC. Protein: CASSQDLSSGGAREQFF.

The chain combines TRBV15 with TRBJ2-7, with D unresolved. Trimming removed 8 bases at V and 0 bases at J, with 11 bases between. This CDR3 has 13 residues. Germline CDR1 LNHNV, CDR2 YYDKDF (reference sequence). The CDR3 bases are TGTGCCACCCGACTGACGAGCTCCTACGAGCAGTACTTC. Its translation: CATRLTSSYEQYF.

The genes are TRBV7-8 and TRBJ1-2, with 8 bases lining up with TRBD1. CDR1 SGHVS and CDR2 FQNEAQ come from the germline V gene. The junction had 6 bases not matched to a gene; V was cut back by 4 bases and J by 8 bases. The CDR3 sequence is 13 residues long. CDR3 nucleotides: TGTGCCAGCAGCTCCAACAGGGGGGGAGGCTACACCTTC. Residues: CASSSNRGGGYTF.

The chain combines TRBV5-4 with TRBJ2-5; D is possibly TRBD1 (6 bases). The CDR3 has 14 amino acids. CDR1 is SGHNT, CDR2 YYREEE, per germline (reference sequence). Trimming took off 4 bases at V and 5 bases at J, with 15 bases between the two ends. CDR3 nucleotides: TGTGCCAGCAGCCCGACAGGATGGCAGGAGACCCAGTACTTC. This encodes CASSPTGWQETQYF.

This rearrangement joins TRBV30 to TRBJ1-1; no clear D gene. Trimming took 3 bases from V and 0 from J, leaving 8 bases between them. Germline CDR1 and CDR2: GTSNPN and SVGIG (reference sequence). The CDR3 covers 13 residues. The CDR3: CAWRSQMNTEAFF. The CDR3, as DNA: TGTGCCTGGAGATCTCAGATGAACACTGAAGCTTTCTTT.

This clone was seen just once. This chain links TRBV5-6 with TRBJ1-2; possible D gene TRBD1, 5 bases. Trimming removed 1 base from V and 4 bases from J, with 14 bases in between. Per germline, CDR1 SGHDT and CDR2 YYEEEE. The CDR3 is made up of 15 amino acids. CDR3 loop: CASSLLGRAGYGYTF. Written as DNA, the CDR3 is TGTGCCAGCAGCTTGCTCGGCAGGGCTGGCTATGGCTACACCTTC.

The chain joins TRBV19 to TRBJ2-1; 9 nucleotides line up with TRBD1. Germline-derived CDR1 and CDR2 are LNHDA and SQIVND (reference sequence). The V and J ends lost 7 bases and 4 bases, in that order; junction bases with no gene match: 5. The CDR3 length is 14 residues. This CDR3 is CASTRDRVYNEQFF. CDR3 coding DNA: TGTGCCAGTACAAGGGACAGGGTGTACAATGAGCAGTTCTTC.

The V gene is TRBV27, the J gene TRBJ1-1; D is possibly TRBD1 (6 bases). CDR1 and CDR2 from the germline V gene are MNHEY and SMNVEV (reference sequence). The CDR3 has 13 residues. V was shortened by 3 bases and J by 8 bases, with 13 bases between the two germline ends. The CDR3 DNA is TGTGCCAGCAGTTTCTCAGGGGTGCGAGAAGCTTTCTTT. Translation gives CASSFSGVREAFF.

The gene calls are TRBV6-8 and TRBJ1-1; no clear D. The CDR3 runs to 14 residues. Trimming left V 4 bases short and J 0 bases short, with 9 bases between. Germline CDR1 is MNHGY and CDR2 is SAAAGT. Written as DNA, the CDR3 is TGTGCCAGCAGTTCGCCCGGGTTGAACACTGAAGCTTTCTTT. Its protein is CASSSPGLNTEAFF.

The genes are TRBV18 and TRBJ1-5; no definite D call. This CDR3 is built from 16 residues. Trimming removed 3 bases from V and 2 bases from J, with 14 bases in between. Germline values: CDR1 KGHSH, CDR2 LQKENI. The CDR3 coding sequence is TGTGCCAGCTCACCGCGAGGCATCACTGGCAATCAGCCCCAGCATTTT. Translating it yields CASSPRGITGNQPQHF.

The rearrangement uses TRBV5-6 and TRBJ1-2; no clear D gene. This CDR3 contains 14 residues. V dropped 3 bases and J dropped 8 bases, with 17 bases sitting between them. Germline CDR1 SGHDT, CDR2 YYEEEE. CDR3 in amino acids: CASSSLSGYAGYTF. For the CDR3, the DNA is TGTGCCAGCAGCTCCCTTTCGGGGTATGCGGGCTACACCTTC.

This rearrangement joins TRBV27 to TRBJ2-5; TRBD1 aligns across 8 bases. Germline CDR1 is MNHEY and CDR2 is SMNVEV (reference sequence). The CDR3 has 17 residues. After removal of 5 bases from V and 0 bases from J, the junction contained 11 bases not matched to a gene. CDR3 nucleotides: TGTGCCAGCAGTCAAATGACAGGGGAAACCCACCAAGAGACCCAGTACTTC. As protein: CASSQMTGETHQETQYF.

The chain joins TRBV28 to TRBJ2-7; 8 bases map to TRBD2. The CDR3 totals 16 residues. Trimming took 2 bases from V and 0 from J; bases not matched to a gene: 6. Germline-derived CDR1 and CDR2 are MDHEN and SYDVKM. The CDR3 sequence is CASSLGRGGSSYEQYF. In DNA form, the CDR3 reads TGTGCCAGCAGTTTAGGACGGGGGGGGAGCTCCTACGAGCAGTACTTC.

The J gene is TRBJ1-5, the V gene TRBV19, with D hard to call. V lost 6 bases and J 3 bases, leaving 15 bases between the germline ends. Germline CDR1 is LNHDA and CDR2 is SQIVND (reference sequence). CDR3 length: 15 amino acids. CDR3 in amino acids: CASSQTRGNNQPQHF. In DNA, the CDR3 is TGTGCCAGTAGCCAAACCCGGGGAAACAATCAGCCCCAGCATTTT.

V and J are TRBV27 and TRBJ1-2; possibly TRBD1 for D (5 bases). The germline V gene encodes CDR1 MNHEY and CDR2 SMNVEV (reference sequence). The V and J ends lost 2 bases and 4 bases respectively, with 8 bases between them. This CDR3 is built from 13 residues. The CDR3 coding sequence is TGTGCCAGCAGTTTAGGGGGGACCTATGGCTACACCTTC. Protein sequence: CASSLGGTYGYTF.

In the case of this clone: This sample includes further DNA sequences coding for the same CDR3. The CDR3 DNA reads as TGTGCCAGCTCACCGCAGGGTCAGCCCCAGCATTTT. Translating gives CASSPQGQPQHF. This chain joins TRBV18 and TRBJ1-5; TRBD1 might be the D (5 bases). V shed 3 bases and J shed 6 bases, with 6 bases lying between them. The CDR3 consists of 12 residues. In germline, CDR1 is KGHSH, CDR2 LQKENI. The entire variable domain, with the rest obtained from reference TRBV18 and TRBJ1-5, is as follows: NAGVMQNPRHLVRRRGQEARLRCSPMKGHSHVYWYRQLPEEGLKFMVYLQKENIIDESGMPKERFSAEFPKEGPSILRIQQVVRGDSAAYFCASSPQGQPQHFGDGTRLSIL.

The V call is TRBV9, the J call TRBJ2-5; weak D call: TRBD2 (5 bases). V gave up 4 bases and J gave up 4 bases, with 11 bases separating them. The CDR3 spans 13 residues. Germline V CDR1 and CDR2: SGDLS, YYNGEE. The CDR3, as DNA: TGTGCCAGCAGCCTCCGGGCGGGAGAGACCCAGTACTTC. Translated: CASSLRAGETQYF. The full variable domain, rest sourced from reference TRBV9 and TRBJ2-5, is DSGVTQTPKHLITATGQRVTLRCSPRSGDLSVYWYQQSLDQGLQFLIQYYNGEERAKGNILERFSAQQFPDLHSELNLSSLELGDSALYFCASSLRAGETQYFGPGTRLLVL.

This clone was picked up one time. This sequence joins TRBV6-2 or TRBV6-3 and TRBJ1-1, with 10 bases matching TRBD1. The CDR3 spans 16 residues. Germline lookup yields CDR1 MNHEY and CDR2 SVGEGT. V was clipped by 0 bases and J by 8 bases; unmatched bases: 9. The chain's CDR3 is CASSYSTRQGALEAFF. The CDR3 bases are TGTGCCAGCAGTTACTCGACCCGACAGGGGGCATTGGAAGCTTTCTTT.